These T cell receptor beta chains were read from a single sample in a study of T-cell memory formation after mild COVID-19. TCRdb called the 5' RACE reads again in MiXCR, with one record for every CDR3 protein. The table shows roughly 240,000 distinct CDR3 sequences, with 15% occurring only once. Sequencing used PBMCs or a T cell subset sorted from them (not recorded which). These receptors all stem from an adult woman who had mild COVID-19 (a few samples of this study predate the infection). Cell type and time point are not known. Each CDR3 is given with its conserved first and last residue. D genes are given only for firm matches.

>TRBJ2-3|-|TRBV6-5
CASSYGAETDTQYF
>TRBJ1-2|-|TRBV4-3
CASSQETSPGGYTF
>TRBJ2-5|-|TRBV4-1
CASSQGGTSQETQYF
>TRBJ2-3|-|TRBV12-3/TRBV12-4
CASSSRQSSTDTQYF
>TRBJ1-5|TRBD1|TRBV12-3/TRBV12-4
CASSLGDRLNQPQHF
>TRBJ2-3|-|TRBV18
CASSLLVRGPGTDTQYF
>TRBJ2-3|-|TRBV7-2
CASCQGLPTDTQYF
>TRBJ1-1|-|TRBV19
CASSHLSTGNTEAFF
>TRBJ2-3|-|TRBV5-1
CASSLVVSNTDTQYF
>TRBJ1-2|-|TRBV30
CAWSTSEGRGYTF
>TRBJ2-5|TRBD1|TRBV10-3
CAIRGTEETQYF
>TRBJ2-7|TRBD1|TRBV12-3/TRBV12-4
CASSFTPAPTGLYEQYF
>TRBJ2-7|-|TRBV7-9
CASSLSPPSSEQYF
>TRBJ2-6|-|TRBV4-3
CASSQQSTGSGANVLTF
>TRBJ2-1|-|TRBV18
CASSASPYNEQFF
>TRBJ2-3|TRBD2|TRBV5-1
CASSSGTSGTTDTQYF
>TRBJ2-7|-|TRBV7-9
CASSLERVPYEQYF
>TRBJ2-5|-|TRBV5-4
CASSPTPGKGPETQYF
>TRBJ2-2|-|TRBV12-3/TRBV12-4
CASRPGQHPGELFF
>TRBJ2-5|-|TRBV5-1
CASSLGLSGETQYF
>TRBJ2-1|TRBD2|TRBV5-1
CASSSGLAGDNEQFF
>TRBJ2-3|-|TRBV11-2
CASSSNRASTDTQYF
>TRBJ1-5|-|TRBV29-1
CSVAFSPNQPQHF
>TRBJ1-5|-|TRBV20-1
CSASMGSQPQHF
>TRBJ1-2|-|TRBV18
CASSPPLQQGGYTF
>TRBJ2-1|TRBD1|TRBV5-1
CASSAEGASYNEQFF
>TRBJ2-1|-|TRBV24-1
CATADLSSYNEQFF
>TRBJ1-6|-|TRBV2
CASSAGHTTRSPLHF
>TRBJ2-3|-|TRBV5-1
CASTYDRSHLTDTQYF
>TRBJ1-5|TRBD1|TRBV3-1
CASSQSQGASVNQPQHF
>TRBJ1-5|-|TRBV12-3/TRBV12-4
CASSAPGPPVQPQHF
>TRBJ2-1|-|TRBV6-2/TRBV6-3
CASSYLRGALYNEQFF
>TRBJ1-1|-|TRBV24-1
CATSGGDTEAFF
>TRBJ1-4|-|TRBV30
CAWSHQGSEKLFF
>TRBJ2-5|-|TRBV6-6
CASKDPGARGETQYF
>TRBJ2-3|TRBD2|TRBV12-3/TRBV12-4
CASSLAGLASGDTQYF
>TRBJ2-7|-|TRBV5-1
CASSLGGAAYEQYF
>TRBJ2-3|-|TRBV5-1
CASSLGQHPDTQYF
>TRBJ1-5|-|TRBV12-3/TRBV12-4
CASSLAGGRRQPQHF
>TRBJ2-7|-|TRBV20-1
CSATLTGNEQYF
>TRBJ2-1|-|TRBV9
CASSIGSRTYNEQFF
>TRBJ2-5|TRBD2|TRBV2
CASIGAGGQETQYF
>TRBJ2-2|-|TRBV7-2
CASSLVSSTGELFF
>TRBJ1-4|-|TRBV6-5
CASSYPRTGNNEKLFF
>TRBJ2-3|TRBD2|TRBV29-1
CSVFGLAGGPRLDTQYF
>TRBJ1-1|-|TRBV7-9
CASSRTQVRGSEAFF
>TRBJ2-2|-|TRBV12-3/TRBV12-4
CASSLGVDILGPLELFF
>TRBJ2-5|-|TRBV11-2
CASSLSGAVKTQYF
>TRBJ2-6|-|TRBV20-1
CSAPGSPGANVLTF
>TRBJ2-1|-|TRBV14
CASSQDLGAEQFF
>TRBJ2-2|TRBD2|TRBV6-5
CASSSPASGGPNTGELFF